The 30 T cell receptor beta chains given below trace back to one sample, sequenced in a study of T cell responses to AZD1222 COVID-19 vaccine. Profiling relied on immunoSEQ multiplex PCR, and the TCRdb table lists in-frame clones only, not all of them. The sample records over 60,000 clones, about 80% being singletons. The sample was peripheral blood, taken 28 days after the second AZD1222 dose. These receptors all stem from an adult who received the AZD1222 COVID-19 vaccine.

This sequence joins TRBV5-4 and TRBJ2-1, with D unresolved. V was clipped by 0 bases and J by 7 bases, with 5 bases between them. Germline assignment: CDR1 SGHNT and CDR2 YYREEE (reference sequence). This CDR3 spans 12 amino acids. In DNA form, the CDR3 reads TGTGCCAGCAGCTTGGATAATAATGAGCAGTTCTTC. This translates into CASSLDNNEQFF.

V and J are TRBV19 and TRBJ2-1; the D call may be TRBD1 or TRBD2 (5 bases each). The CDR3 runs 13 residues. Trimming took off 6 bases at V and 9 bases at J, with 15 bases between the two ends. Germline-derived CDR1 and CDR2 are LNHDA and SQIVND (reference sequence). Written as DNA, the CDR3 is TGTGCCAGTAGCCTCAGGGACGGCGCTGAGCAGTTCTTC. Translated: CASSLRDGAEQFF.

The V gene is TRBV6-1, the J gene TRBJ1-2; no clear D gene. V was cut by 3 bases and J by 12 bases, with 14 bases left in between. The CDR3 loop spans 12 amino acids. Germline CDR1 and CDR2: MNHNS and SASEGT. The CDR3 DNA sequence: TGTGCCAGCAGTGAGGGTGGGGTGGCGAACACCTTC. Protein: CASSEGGVANTF.

The CDR3 reads CASGQVGPVGYGYTF. The CDR3 DNA reads TGTGCCAGTGGTCAAGTTGGCCCTGTCGGCTATGGCTACACCTTC. J is TRBJ1-2 and V is TRBV19; D is uncertain. V was trimmed by 8 bases and J by 4 bases, leaving 20 bases between them. The CDR3 sequence is 15 residues long. Germline CDR1 is LNHDA and CDR2 is SQIVND (reference sequence).

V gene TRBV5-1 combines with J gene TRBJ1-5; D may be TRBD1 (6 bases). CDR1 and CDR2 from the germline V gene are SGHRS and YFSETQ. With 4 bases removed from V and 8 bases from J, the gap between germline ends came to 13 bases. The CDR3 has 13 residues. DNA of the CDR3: TGCGCCAGCAGCCTTGGACAGTCTGAGCCCCAGCATTTT. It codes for CASSLGQSEPQHF.

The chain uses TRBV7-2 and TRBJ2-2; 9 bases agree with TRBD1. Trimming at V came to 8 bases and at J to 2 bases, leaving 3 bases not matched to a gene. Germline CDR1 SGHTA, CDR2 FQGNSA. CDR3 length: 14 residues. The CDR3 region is CASHRGRNTGELFF. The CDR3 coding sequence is TGTGCCAGCCACAGGGGGCGCAACACCGGGGAGCTGTTTTTT.

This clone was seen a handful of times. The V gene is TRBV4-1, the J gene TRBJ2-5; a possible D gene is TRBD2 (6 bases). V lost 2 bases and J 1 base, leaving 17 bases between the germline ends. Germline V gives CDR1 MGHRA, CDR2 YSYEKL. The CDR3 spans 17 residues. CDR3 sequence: CASSQTPASGAQETQYF. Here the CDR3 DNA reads TGCGCCAGCAGCCAAACCCCGGCGTCGGGAGCCCAAGAGACCCAGTACTTC.

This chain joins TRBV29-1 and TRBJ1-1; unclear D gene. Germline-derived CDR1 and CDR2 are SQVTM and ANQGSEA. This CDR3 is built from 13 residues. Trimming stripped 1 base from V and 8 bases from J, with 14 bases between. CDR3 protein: CSVEVLGGDEAFF. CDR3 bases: TGCAGCGTTGAAGTCCTAGGAGGAGACGAAGCTTTCTTT. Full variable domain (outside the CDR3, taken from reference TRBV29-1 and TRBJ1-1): SAVISQKPSRDICQRGTSLTIQCQVDSQVTMMFWYRQQPGQSLTLIATANQGSEATYESGFVIDKFPISRPNLTFSTLTVSNMSPEDSSIYLCSVEVLGGDEAFFGQGTRLTVV.

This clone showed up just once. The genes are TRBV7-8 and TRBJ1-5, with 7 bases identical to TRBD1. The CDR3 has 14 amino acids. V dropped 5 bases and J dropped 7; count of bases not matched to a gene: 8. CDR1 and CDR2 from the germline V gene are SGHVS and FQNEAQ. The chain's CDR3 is CASSLETGSQPQHF. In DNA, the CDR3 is TGTGCCAGCAGCCTAGAGACAGGGAGCCAGCCCCAGCATTTT. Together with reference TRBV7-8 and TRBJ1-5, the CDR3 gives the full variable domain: GAGVSQSPRYKVAKRGQDVALRCDPISGHVSLFWYQQALGQGPEFLTYFQNEAQLDKSGLPSDRFFAERPEGSVSTLKIQRTQQEDSAVYLCASSLETGSQPQHFGDGTRLSIL.

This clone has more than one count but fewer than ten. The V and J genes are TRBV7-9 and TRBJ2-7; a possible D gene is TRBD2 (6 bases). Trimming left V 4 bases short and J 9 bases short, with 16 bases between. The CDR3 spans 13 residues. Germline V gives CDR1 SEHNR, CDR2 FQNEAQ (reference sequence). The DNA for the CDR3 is TGTGCCAGCAGCTCGGGGACTCGTACGGGGCAGTACTTC. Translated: CASSSGTRTGQYF. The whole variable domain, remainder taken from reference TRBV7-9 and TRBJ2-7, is DTGVSQNPRHKITKRGQNVTFRCDPISEHNRLYWYRQTLGQGPEFLTYFQNEAQLEKSRLLSDRFSAERPKGSFSTLEIQRTEQGDSAMYLCASSSGTRTGQYFGPGTRLTVT.

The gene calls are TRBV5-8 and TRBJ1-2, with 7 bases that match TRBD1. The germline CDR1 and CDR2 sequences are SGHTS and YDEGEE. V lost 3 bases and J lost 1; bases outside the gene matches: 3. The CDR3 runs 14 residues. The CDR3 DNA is TGTGCCAGCAGCTCTTCAGGGGGTAACTATGGCTACACCTTC. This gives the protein CASSSSGGNYGYTF.

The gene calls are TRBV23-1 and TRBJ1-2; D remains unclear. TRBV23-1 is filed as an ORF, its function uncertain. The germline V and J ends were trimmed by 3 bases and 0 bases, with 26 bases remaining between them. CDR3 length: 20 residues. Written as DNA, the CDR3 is TGCGCCAGCAGTCATAGTTCGGCCCGCAGAGCAAAACCCTCTAACTATGGCTACACCTTC. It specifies CASSHSSARRAKPSNYGYTF.

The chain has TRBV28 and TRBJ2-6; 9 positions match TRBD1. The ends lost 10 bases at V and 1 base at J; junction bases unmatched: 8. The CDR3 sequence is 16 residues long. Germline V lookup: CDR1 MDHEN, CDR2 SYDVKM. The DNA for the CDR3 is TGTGCCACCGGGGACAGGGAGTTGTCTGGGGCCAACGTCCTGACTTTC. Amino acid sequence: CATGDRELSGANVLTF.

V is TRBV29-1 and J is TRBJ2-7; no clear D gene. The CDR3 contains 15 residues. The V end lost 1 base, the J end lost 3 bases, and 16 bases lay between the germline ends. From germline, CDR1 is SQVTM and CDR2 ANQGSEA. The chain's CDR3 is CSVEGGVKGFYEQYF. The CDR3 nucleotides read TGCAGCGTTGAAGGAGGAGTGAAGGGTTTCTACGAGCAGTACTTC.

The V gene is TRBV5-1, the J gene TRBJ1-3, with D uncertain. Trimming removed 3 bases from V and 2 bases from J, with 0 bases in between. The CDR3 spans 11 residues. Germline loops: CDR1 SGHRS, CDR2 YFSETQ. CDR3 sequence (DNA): TGCGCCAGCAGCTCTGGAAACACCATATATTTT. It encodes CASSSGNTIYF. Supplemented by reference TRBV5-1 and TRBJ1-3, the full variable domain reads KAGVTQTPRYLIKTRGQQVTLSCSPISGHRSVSWYQQTPGQGLQFLFEYFSETQRNKGNFPGRFSGRQFSNSRSEMNVSTLELGDSALYLCASSSGNTIYFGEGSWLTVV.

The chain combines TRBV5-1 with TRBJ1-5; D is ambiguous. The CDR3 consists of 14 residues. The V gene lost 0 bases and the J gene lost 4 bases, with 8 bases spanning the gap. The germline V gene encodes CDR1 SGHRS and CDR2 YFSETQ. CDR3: CASSLDGINQPQHF. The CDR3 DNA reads TGCGCCAGCAGCTTGGACGGCATTAATCAGCCCCAGCATTTT.

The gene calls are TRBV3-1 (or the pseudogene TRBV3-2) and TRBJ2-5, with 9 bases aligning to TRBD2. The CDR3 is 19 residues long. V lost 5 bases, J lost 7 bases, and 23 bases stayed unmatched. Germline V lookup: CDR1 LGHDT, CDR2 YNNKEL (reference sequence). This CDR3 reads CASSSTGLFSGGVHGTQYF. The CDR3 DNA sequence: TGTGCCAGCAGCAGCACGGGGCTTTTTAGCGGGGGCGTCCATGGGACCCAGTACTTC.

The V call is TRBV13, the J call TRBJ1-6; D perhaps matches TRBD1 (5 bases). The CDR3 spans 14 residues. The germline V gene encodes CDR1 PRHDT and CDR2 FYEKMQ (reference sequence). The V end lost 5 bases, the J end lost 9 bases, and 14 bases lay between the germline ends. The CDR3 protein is CASSHRDPGSPLHF. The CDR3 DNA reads TGTGCCAGCAGCCACCGGGACCCAGGTTCACCCCTCCACTTT.

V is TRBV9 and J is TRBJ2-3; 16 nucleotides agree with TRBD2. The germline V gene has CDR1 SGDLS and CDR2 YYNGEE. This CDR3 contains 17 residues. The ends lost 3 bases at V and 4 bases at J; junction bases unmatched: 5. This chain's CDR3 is CASSAGLAGGRADTQYF. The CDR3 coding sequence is TGTGCCAGCAGCGCGGGACTAGCGGGGGGGAGGGCAGATACGCAGTATTTT.

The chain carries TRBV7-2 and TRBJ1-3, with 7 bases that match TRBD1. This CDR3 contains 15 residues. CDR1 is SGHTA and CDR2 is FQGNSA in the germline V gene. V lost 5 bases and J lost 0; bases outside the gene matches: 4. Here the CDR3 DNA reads TGTGCCAGCAGCCAGGGGACAGACTCTGGAAACACCATATATTTT. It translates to CASSQGTDSGNTIYF.

The CDR3 loop reads CASSQGRAGPYNEQFF. The CDR3 DNA follows: TGCGCCAGCAGCCAAGGCCGAGCGGGCCCCTACAATGAGCAGTTCTTC. V gene TRBV4-1 combines with J gene TRBJ2-1; a possible D gene is TRBD2 (6 bases). The CDR3 is 16 amino acids. Germline CDR1 and CDR2: MGHRA and YSYEKL. Deletions cut 1 base from V and 2 bases from J, with 12 bases between.

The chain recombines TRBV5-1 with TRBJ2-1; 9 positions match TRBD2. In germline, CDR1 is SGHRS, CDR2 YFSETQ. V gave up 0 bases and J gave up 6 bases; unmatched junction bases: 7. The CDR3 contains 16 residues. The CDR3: CASSLVSSGGFNEQFF. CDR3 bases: TGCGCCAGCAGCTTGGTATCGAGCGGGGGGTTCAATGAGCAGTTCTTC.

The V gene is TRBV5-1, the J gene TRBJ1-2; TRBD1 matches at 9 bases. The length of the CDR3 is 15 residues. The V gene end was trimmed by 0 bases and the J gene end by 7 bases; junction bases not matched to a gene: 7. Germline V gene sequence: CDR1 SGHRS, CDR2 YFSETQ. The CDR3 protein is CASSLEGNRGLGYTF. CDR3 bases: TGCGCCAGCAGCTTGGAGGGGAACAGGGGGCTTGGCTACACCTTC.

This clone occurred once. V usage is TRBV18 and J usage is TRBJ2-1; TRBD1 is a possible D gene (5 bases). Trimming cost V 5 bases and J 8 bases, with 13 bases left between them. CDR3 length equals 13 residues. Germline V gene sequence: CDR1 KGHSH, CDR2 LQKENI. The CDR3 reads CASSGRDSHEQFF. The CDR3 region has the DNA TGTGCCAGCTCAGGTAGAGACAGCCATGAGCAGTTCTTC.

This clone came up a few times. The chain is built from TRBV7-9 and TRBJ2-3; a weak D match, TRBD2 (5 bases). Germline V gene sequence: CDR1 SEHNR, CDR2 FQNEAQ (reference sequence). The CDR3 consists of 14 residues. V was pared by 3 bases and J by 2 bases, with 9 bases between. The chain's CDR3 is CASSLSGNTDTQYF. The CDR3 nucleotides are TGTGCCAGCAGCTTGTCCGGGAACACAGATACGCAGTATTTT.

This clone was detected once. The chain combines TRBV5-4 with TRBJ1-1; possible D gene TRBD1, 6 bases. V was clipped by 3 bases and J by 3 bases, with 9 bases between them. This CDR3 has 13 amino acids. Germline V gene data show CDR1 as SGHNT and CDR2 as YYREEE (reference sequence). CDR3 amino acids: CASSSQGHTEAFF. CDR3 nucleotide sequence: TGTGCCAGCAGCTCACAGGGTCACACTGAAGCTTTCTTT.

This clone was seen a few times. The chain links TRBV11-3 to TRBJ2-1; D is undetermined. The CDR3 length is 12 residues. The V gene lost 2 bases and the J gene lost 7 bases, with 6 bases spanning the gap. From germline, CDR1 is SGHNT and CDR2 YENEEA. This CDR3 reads CASSLLANEQFF. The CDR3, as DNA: TGTGCCAGCAGCTTATTGGCGAATGAGCAGTTCTTC.

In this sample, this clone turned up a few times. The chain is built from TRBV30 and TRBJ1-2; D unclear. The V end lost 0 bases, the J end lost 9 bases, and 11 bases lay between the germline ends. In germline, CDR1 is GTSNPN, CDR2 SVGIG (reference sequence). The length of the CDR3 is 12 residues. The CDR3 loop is CAWSVGHYRYTF. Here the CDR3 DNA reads TGTGCCTGGAGTGTCGGGCATTATCGCTACACCTTC.

CDR3: CAISAVLAGGSGEQFF. The CDR3 region has the DNA TGTGCCATCAGTGCTGTCCTAGCGGGGGGGTCTGGTGAGCAGTTCTTC. The chain links TRBV10-3 to TRBJ2-1, with 12 bases matching TRBD2. This CDR3 is built from 16 residues. The J segment lost 9 bases and the V segment lost 4 bases, leaving 10 bases of the junction unmatched. From germline, CDR1 is ENHRY and CDR2 SYGVKD.

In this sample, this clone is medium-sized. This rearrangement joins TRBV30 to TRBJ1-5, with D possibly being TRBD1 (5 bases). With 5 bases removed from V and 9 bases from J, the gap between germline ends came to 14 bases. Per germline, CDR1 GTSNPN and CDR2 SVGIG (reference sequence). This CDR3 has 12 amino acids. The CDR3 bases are TGTGCCTGGGGCCGGGGCCAGGGGCCCCAGCATTTT. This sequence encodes CAWGRGQGPQHF.